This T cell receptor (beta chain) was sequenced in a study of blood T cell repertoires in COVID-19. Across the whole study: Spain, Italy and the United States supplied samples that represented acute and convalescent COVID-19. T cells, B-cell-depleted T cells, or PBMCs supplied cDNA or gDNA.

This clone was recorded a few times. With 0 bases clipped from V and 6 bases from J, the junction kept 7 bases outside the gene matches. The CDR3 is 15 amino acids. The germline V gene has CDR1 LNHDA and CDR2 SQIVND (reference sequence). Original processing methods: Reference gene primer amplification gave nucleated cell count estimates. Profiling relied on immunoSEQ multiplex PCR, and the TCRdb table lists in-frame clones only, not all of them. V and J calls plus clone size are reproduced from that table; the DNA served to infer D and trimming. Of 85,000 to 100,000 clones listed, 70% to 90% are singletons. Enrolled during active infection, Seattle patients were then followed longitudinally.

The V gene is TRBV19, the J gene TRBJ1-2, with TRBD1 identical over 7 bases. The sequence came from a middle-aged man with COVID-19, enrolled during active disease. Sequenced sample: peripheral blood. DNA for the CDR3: TGTGCCAGTAGTATAGATCGGCAGGGGGTGAATGGCTACACCTTC. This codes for CASSIDRQGVNGYTF.